The present T cell receptor (beta chain) was sequenced within a study of PD-1 blockade in classical Hodgkin lymphoma. The CDR3 covers 14 residues. Germline values: CDR1 LGHNA, CDR2 YSLEER. Profiled with immunoSEQ multiplex PCR; TCRdb holds only in-frame clones, not every one. The table shows tens of thousands of clones, with about nine tenths occurring only once. Of note for this clone: The junction differs from germline at one of its ends, possibly a read error.

Described time point: cycle 4 day 1 (C4D1), after more than five weeks of nivolumab. Patients all relapsed after autologous stem cell transplantation, and there was variation in brentuximab vedotin exposure. The V and J genes are TRBV4-3 and TRBJ2-4; D gene ambiguous. The specimen comprised peripheral blood mononuclear cells (PBMCs), sampled before the fourth cycle of nivolumab. The clonotype comes from a human donor with classical Hodgkin lymphoma. This chain's CDR3 is CASSQGTAQNIQYF. The DNA for the CDR3 is TGCGCCAGCAGCCAGGGAACAGCCCAAAACATTCAGTACTTC.